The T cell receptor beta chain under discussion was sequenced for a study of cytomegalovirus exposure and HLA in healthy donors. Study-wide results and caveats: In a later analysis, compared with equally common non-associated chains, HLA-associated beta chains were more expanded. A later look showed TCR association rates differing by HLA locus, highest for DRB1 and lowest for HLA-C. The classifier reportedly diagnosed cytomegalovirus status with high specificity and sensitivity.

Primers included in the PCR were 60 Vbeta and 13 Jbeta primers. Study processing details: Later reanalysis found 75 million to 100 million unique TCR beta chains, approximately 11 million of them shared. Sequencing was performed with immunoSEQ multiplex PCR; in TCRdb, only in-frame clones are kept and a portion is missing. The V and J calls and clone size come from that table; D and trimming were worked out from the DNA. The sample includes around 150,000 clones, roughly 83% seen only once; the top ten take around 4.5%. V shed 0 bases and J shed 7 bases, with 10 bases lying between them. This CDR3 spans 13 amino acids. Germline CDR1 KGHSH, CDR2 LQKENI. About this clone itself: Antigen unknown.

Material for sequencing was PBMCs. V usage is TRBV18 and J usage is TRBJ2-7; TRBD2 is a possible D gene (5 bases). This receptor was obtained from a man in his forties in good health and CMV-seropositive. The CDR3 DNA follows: TGTGCCAGCTCACCACCCGAGCGGCTAGAGCAGTACTTC. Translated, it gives CASSPPERLEQYF.